This entry lists 22 T cell receptor beta chains sequenced from one sample in a study of blood T cell repertoires in COVID-19. The protocol was immunoSEQ multiplex PCR, while the TCRdb copy is restricted to in-frame clones and leaves out a portion. The sample contains approximately 240,000 clones, 70% to 90% of which appear only once. Sequencing was performed on peripheral blood. The receptors were gathered from a woman aged 30 to 39 who had recovered from COVID-19.

This chain uses TRBV6-5 with TRBJ1-2; 7 bases are shared with TRBD1. The V gene end was trimmed by 0 bases and the J gene end by 2 bases; junction bases not matched to a gene: 6. The CDR3 is made up of 16 amino acids. Germline V gene sequence: CDR1 MNHEY, CDR2 SVGAGI. The CDR3 spells CASSYSFRDRNYGYTF. For the CDR3, the DNA is TGTGCCAGCAGTTACTCGTTTCGGGACAGAAACTATGGCTACACCTTC.

The chain combines TRBV7-9 with TRBJ2-3; TRBD2 agrees at 9 bases. The CDR3 has 13 amino acids. Germline CDR1 is SEHNR and CDR2 is FQNEAQ (reference sequence). Unmatched junction bases numbered 4, after V lost 6 bases and J lost 6 bases. The CDR3 region has the DNA TGTGCCAGCAGTCGGCTAGCGGGGGATACGCAGTATTTT. Translating it yields CASSRLAGDTQYF.

This chain links TRBV24-1 with TRBJ1-2; 7 positions match TRBD1. Germline loops: CDR1 KGHDR, CDR2 SFDVKD. The CDR3 is 13 residues long. Trimming cost V 4 bases and J 9 bases; bases outside gene matches: 7. The CDR3 loop is CATSERQGGSYTF. The DNA for the CDR3 is TGTGCCACCAGTGAACGACAGGGAGGCAGCTACACCTTC.

The chain couples TRBV5-1 to TRBJ1-4; the match to TRBD1 covers 7 bases. This CDR3 spans 15 amino acids. In germline, CDR1 is SGHRS, CDR2 YFSETQ. V shed 4 bases and J 2 bases; nucleotides not matched to a gene: 5. CDR3 in amino acids: CASSEEGATNEKLFF. CDR3 bases: TGCGCCAGCAGCGAAGAGGGGGCTACTAATGAAAAACTGTTTTTT.

The CDR3 coding sequence is TGTGCCAGCAGCGAGAGAGGGCCAGGGGTCGAGCAGTTCTTC. This translates into CASSERGPGVEQFF. V is TRBV9 and J is TRBJ2-1, with D perhaps TRBD1 (6 bases). V lost 3 bases and J 10 bases, leaving 17 bases between the germline ends. Germline lookup yields CDR1 SGDLS and CDR2 YYNGEE. CDR3 length: 14 amino acids.

The chain is built from TRBV29-1 and TRBJ2-3, with D perhaps TRBD1 (6 bases). The V gene's germline CDR1 is SQVTM and CDR2 ANQGSEA. Trimming cost V 0 bases and J 5 bases, with 12 bases left between them. The CDR3 loop spans 14 amino acids. The CDR3 loop reads CSVEDYRDLDTQYF. In nucleotides, the CDR3 is TGCAGCGTTGAAGATTACAGGGATCTAGATACGCAGTATTTT.

This rearrangement joins TRBV5-1 to TRBJ2-7, with TRBD2 as a possible D gene (6 bases). CDR3 length: 13 amino acids. V was shortened by 3 bases and J by 7 bases, with 14 bases between the two germline ends. Germline CDR1 and CDR2: SGHRS and YFSETQ. The CDR3 DNA is TGCGCCAGCAGCTCCGACGGGGCGGGAGAGCAGTACTTC. Translating it yields CASSSDGAGEQYF.

There are a few counts of this clone. This rearrangement joins TRBV7-9 to TRBJ1-2; no firm D call. V shed 3 bases and J shed 3 bases, with 5 bases lying between them. Germline CDR1 is SEHNR and CDR2 is FQNEAQ (reference sequence). The CDR3 is made up of 12 amino acids. The CDR3 coding sequence is TGTGCCAGCAGCTTTCTCTACTATGGCTACACCTTC. Encoded protein: CASSFLYYGYTF.

In the case of this clone: At one end the junction does not follow the germline gene, possibly because of a read error. The chain carries TRBV2 and TRBJ2-2; D call uncertain. Germline V CDR1 and CDR2: SNHLY, FYNNEI. The CDR3 consists of 13 residues. The CDR3 is CASGEREFGELFF. The CDR3, as DNA: TGTGCCAGCGGTGAGCGTGAGTTCGGGGAGCTGTTTTTT.

The genes are TRBV5-5 and TRBJ2-1; D gene uncertain. The V and J ends lost 3 bases and 6 bases respectively, with 13 bases between them. CDR1 SGHKS and CDR2 YYEKEE come from the germline V gene (reference sequence). The CDR3 runs 14 residues. CDR3 in amino acids: CASSSPPGLNEQFF. Here the CDR3 DNA reads TGTGCCAGCAGCTCCCCCCCAGGCCTCAATGAGCAGTTCTTC.

This chain connects TRBV28 to TRBJ1-5; 7 bases match TRBD1. Germline V gives CDR1 MDHEN, CDR2 SYDVKM. V was pared by 10 bases and J by 2 bases, with 8 bases of the junction left unmatched. This CDR3 comprises 14 residues. The CDR3 protein is CATRQGTGNQPQHF. The CDR3 coding sequence is TGTGCCACGCGACAGGGAACCGGCAATCAGCCCCAGCATTTT.

The rearrangement joins TRBV9 to TRBJ2-1, with TRBD1 as a possible D gene (5 bases). The CDR3 runs 14 residues. Germline V gene sequence: CDR1 SGDLS, CDR2 YYNGEE. V gave up 0 bases and J gave up 11 bases, with 15 bases separating them. The CDR3 is CASSVGSEGVKQFF. The CDR3 region has the DNA TGTGCCAGCAGCGTAGGATCGGAAGGGGTCAAGCAGTTCTTC.

The chain links TRBV3-1 (or the pseudogene TRBV3-2) to TRBJ2-1; 8 bases are shared with TRBD2. V was pared by 0 bases and J by 8 bases, with 12 bases of the junction left unmatched. The CDR3 runs 17 residues. The germline V gene encodes CDR1 LGHDT and CDR2 YNNKEL (reference sequence). CDR3 coding DNA: TGTGCCAGCAGCCAAGACATTGTAGCGGGAAATAGGGATGAGCAGTTCTTC. As protein: CASSQDIVAGNRDEQFF.

The rearrangement uses TRBV6-2 or TRBV6-3 and TRBJ1-2; 7 bases are a match to TRBD1. The germline V gene has CDR1 MNHEY and CDR2 SVGEGT. V dropped 6 bases and J dropped 5; count of bases not matched to a gene: 3. This CDR3 spans 12 amino acids. The CDR3 bases are TGTGCCAGCAGCCAGACAGGGTATGGCTACACCTTC. This encodes CASSQTGYGYTF.

This clone was seen at least ten times. The chain is built from TRBV7-8 and TRBJ2-3, with D uncertain. Per the germline V gene, CDR1 is SGHVS and CDR2 is FQNEAQ. The CDR3 is 14 amino acids. Trimming removed 1 base at V and 4 bases at J, with 9 bases between. The CDR3 coding sequence is TGTGCCAGCAGCTTAGAAGAGCGAGCAGATACGCAGTATTTT. Its protein is CASSLEERADTQYF.

The chain joins TRBV5-5 to TRBJ2-7; D possibly corresponds to TRBD2 (5 bases). Trimming removed 0 bases from V and 7 bases from J, with 8 bases in between. Germline CDR1 reads SGHKS; CDR2 reads YYEKEE (reference sequence). The CDR3 covers 12 residues. This CDR3 is CASSLVGREQYF. The CDR3 DNA reads as TGTGCCAGCAGCTTGGTAGGGAGAGAGCAGTACTTC.

The chain employs TRBV15 and TRBJ2-5; the D is unclear. V lost 0 bases and J lost 4, with 6 bases in between. The germline V gene encodes CDR1 LNHNV and CDR2 YYDKDF (reference sequence). The CDR3 is 13 amino acids. The chain's CDR3 is CATSRDYVETQYF. In DNA, the CDR3 is TGTGCCACCAGCAGAGACTATGTAGAGACCCAGTACTTC.

The V call is TRBV5-6, the J call TRBJ2-7; perhaps TRBD1 as D (5 bases). Germline V CDR1 and CDR2: SGHDT, YYEEEE. The length of the CDR3 is 13 residues. The V and J ends lost 1 base and 6 bases respectively, with 11 bases between them. Written as DNA, the CDR3 is TGTGCCAGCAGCTTGACAGGTATCGGCGAGCAGTACTTC. It encodes CASSLTGIGEQYF.

This clone was picked up one time. The rearrangement links TRBV7-8 to TRBJ1-6; D is perhaps TRBD1 (6 bases). Trimming pared 1 base from V and 7 bases from J, leaving 11 bases between. The CDR3 extends over 15 amino acids. The germline V gene encodes CDR1 SGHVS and CDR2 FQNEAQ. The DNA of the CDR3 is TGTGCCAGCAGCTTAGGAACAGGGAAGAATTCACCCCTCCACTTT. Protein sequence: CASSLGTGKNSPLHF.

This sequence joins TRBV5-1 and TRBJ2-7; 12 positions match TRBD1. J lost 7 bases, V lost 2 bases, and 7 bases had no gene match. The length of the CDR3 is 15 residues. Germline V gives CDR1 SGHRS, CDR2 YFSETQ. CDR3 in DNA: TGCGCCAGCAGCTTCTTGGGACAGGGGGCTGGAGAGCAGTACTTC. As protein: CASSFLGQGAGEQYF.

The chain is built from TRBV19 and TRBJ1-3, with D maybe TRBD1 (6 bases). Trimming cost V 4 bases and J 4 bases, with 8 bases left between them. This CDR3 region has 13 residues. From germline, CDR1 is LNHDA and CDR2 SQIVND (reference sequence). The CDR3: CASSRGLGNTIYF. In DNA, the CDR3 is TGTGCCAGTAGTAGGGGGCTAGGAAACACCATATATTTT.

The V gene is TRBV5-1, the J gene TRBJ1-2; TRBD1 is a possible D gene (5 bases). CDR1 SGHRS and CDR2 YFSETQ come from the germline V gene. V was clipped by 4 bases and J by 0 bases, with 13 bases between them. The CDR3 length is 15 residues. The CDR3 DNA sequence: TGCGCCAGCAGCCGAGGACAAATCACTAACTATGGCTACACCTTC. It codes for CASSRGQITNYGYTF.